This TCR beta chain was recorded in a study of blood T cell repertoires in COVID-19. On the study more broadly: Whether acute or convalescent, the COVID-19 samples came from the United States, Italy and Spain.

Trimming removed 3 bases from V and 8 bases from J, with 16 bases in between. CDR1 is GTSNPN and CDR2 is SVGIG in the germline V gene (reference sequence). The CDR3 is made up of 13 amino acids. This clone has a single count. Source study methods: Amplified reference gene primers provided the basis for estimating nucleated cell counts. The table came from immunoSEQ multiplex PCR; TCRdb's copy has only in-frame clones and leaves some out. That table furnishes V, J and clone size, whereas the DNA furnished D and trimming. The table lists some 150,000 clones, approximately 78% of them singletons. The chain recombines TRBV30 with TRBJ1-2; tentative D call: TRBD1 (6 bases). The sequence was collected from a woman in her 50s who had recovered from COVID-19. What was sequenced was PBMCs or T cells enriched from blood (not recorded which). This CDR3 reads CAWSEMRGGGYTF. The CDR3 DNA reads TGTGCCTGGAGCGAGATGAGGGGGGGCGGCTACACCTTC.